The 20 T cell receptor beta chains reported below all come from one sample, sequenced in a study of follicular helper T cells after annual influenza vaccination. Profiling relied on immunoSEQ multiplex PCR, and the TCRdb table lists in-frame clones only, not all of them. The sample shows 5,700 or so clones, roughly 80% of them seen only once. Time point reported: 2015-2016 season, 7 days after influenza vaccination. The sequenced sample was CXCR5+ CD38- circulating T follicular helper cells from blood, obtained 7 days after influenza vaccination. Subset of the sample: circulating Tfh, non-naive CD4+CXCR5+PD-1+ (ICOS+CD38+ or ICOS-CD38-). All receptors come from an adult who received the influenza vaccine.

V gene TRBV10-2 combines with J gene TRBJ2-7; D is unclear. This CDR3 region has 13 residues. Germline CDR1 reads WSHSY; CDR2 reads SAAADI. Deletions cut 1 base from V and 3 bases from J, with 7 bases between. The CDR3 here is CASSEFRDYEQYF. In DNA form, the CDR3 reads TGCGCCAGCAGTGAGTTCAGAGACTACGAGCAGTACTTC.

A single count supports this clone. The V call is TRBV10-3, the J call TRBJ1-2, with TRBD1 matching 7 bases. The CDR3 runs 15 residues. Trimming cost V 0 bases and J 3 bases; bases outside gene matches: 4. Germline-derived CDR1 and CDR2 are ENHRY and SYGVKD. CDR3 nucleotide sequence: TGTGCCATCAGTGAGTCGCCCCAGGGGGACTATGGCTACACCTTC. Residues: CAISESPQGDYGYTF.

The chain has TRBV5-1 and TRBJ1-4; possibly TRBD1 for D (6 bases). Germline CDR1 reads SGHRS; CDR2 reads YFSETQ. Between the trimmed V and J ends, which lost 3 bases and 2 bases, there was a span of 11 bases. The CDR3 spans 15 residues. CDR3: CASSSQGRTNEKLFF. The CDR3 region has the DNA TGCGCCAGCAGCTCTCAGGGGAGGACTAATGAAAAACTGTTTTTT. The entire variable domain, with the rest obtained from reference TRBV5-1 and TRBJ1-4, is as follows: KAGVTQTPRYLIKTRGQQVTLSCSPISGHRSVSWYQQTPGQGLQFLFEYFSETQRNKGNFPGRFSGRQFSNSRSEMNVSTLELGDSALYLCASSSQGRTNEKLFFGSGTQLSVL.

This chain uses TRBV7-8 with TRBJ2-7, with 9 positions matching TRBD1. Germline loops: CDR1 SGHVS, CDR2 FQNEAQ. The CDR3 is 13 residues long. The J segment lost 6 bases and the V segment lost 1 base, leaving 1 base of the junction unmatched. Here the CDR3 DNA reads TGTGCCAGCAGCTTAGGACAGGGGGGCGAGCAGTACTTC. Amino acid sequence: CASSLGQGGEQYF.

The chain links TRBV6-6 to TRBJ1-2; D is possibly TRBD1 (5 bases). Trimming shortened V by 6 bases and J by 4 bases, and 12 bases separated the two germline ends. This CDR3 is 13 amino acids long. Germline CDR1 and CDR2: MNHNY and SVGAGI (reference sequence). Here the CDR3 reads CASRDGQRYGYTF. The CDR3 DNA reads as TGTGCCAGCAGGGACGGACAACGCTATGGCTACACCTTC.

J is TRBJ2-3 and V is TRBV27; D may correspond to TRBD1 or TRBD2 (5 bases each). The CDR3 is 14 amino acids. Germline V gene lookup returns CDR1 MNHEY and CDR2 SMNVEV (reference sequence). The ends were cut back, 5 bases at V and 6 bases at J, with 15 bases in the middle. CDR3 sequence: CASSINQGEDTQYF. In DNA, the CDR3 is TGTGCCAGCAGTATAAACCAGGGAGAGGATACGCAGTATTTT.

This chain links TRBV11-3 with TRBJ2-1; 8 positions agree with TRBD1. The CDR3 covers 14 residues. Germline V CDR1 and CDR2: SGHNT, YENEEA. V trimming: 5 bases; J trimming: 9 bases; junction bases outside the gene matches: 9. CDR3 loop: CASSPGQGSAEQFF. The CDR3 nucleotides read TGTGCCAGCAGCCCAGGACAGGGATCAGCTGAGCAGTTCTTC.

This rearrangement joins TRBV4-1 to TRBJ2-7; D is unclear. Germline V gene data show CDR1 as MGHRA and CDR2 as YSYEKL. This CDR3 region has 16 residues. Trimming stripped 0 bases from V and 0 bases from J, with 12 bases between. CDR3 in amino acids: CASSQDAQKRSYEQYF. CDR3 in DNA: TGCGCCAGCAGCCAAGATGCCCAAAAGCGCTCCTACGAGCAGTACTTC.

This clone showed up just a few times. The chain combines TRBV5-6 with TRBJ2-7; 7 nucleotides agree with TRBD1. Looked up from germline, CDR1 is SGHDT and CDR2 is YYEEEE. J lost 2 bases, V lost 4 bases, and 12 bases had no gene match. The CDR3 loop spans 16 amino acids. The CDR3 coding sequence is TGTGCCAGCAGCAGAACAGACAACAGGGGAGCCTACGAGCAGTACTTC. Translation: CASSRTDNRGAYEQYF.

In nucleotides, the CDR3 is TGTGCCAGCAGTCCGGGACTAGCGGGGGTCTACGAGCAGTACTTC. Protein product: CASSPGLAGVYEQYF. The chain couples TRBV28 to TRBJ2-7, with 14 bases identical to TRBD2. V shed 5 bases, J shed 3 bases, and the junction held 3 bases outside the gene matches. Germline V gene data show CDR1 as MDHEN and CDR2 as SYDVKM. This CDR3 is 15 amino acids long.

A few counts support this clone. The chain links TRBV19 to TRBJ2-7, with 9 bases lining up with TRBD1. Trimming took 7 bases from V and 3 from J; bases not matched to a gene: 7. Per the germline V gene, CDR1 is LNHDA and CDR2 is SQIVND (reference sequence). This CDR3 spans 14 amino acids. The CDR3 nucleotides are TGTGCCAGTACTCCGGGACAGGGATACTACGAGCAGTACTTC. Translation: CASTPGQGYYEQYF.

This sequence joins TRBV2 and TRBJ1-1; D might be TRBD1 (5 bases). The CDR3 is 16 residues long. Germline V gene lookup returns CDR1 SNHLY and CDR2 FYNNEI. V dropped 5 bases and J dropped 0 bases, with 16 bases sitting between them. CDR3 nucleotides: TGTGCCAGCAGTTCCCAAGGTAGACAGTTGAACACTGAAGCTTTCTTT. Its translation is CASSSQGRQLNTEAFF.

This chain links TRBV11-2 with TRBJ2-1; no firm D call. Germline V gene data show CDR1 as SGHAT and CDR2 as FQNNGV. The CDR3 extends over 15 amino acids. Trimming removed 3 bases from V and 1 base from J, with 10 bases in between. This chain's CDR3 is CASSFGTASYNEQFF. In DNA form, the CDR3 reads TGTGCCAGCAGCTTTGGAACGGCATCCTACAATGAGCAGTTCTTC.

The rearrangement uses TRBV11-2 and TRBJ2-7; 7 nucleotides match TRBD2. The CDR3 contains 14 residues. Germline CDR1 and CDR2: SGHAT and FQNNGV. V was clipped by 0 bases and J by 3 bases; unmatched bases: 2. The CDR3 bases are TGTGCCAGCAGCTTAGATCGGGGGGACTACGAGCAGTACTTC. Translation gives CASSLDRGDYEQYF. Using reference TRBV11-2 and TRBJ2-7 for the parts outside the CDR3, the full variable domain is EAGVAQSPRYKIIEKRQSVAFWCNPISGHATLYWYQQILGQGPKLLIQFQNNGVVDDSQLPKDRFSAERLKGVDSTLKIQPAKLEDSAVYLCASSLDRGDYEQYFGPGTRLTVT.

The rearrangement joins TRBV6-5 to TRBJ2-3; possible D gene TRBD2, 6 bases. Trimming left V 5 bases short and J 9 bases short, with 9 bases between. The CDR3 loop spans 11 amino acids. Germline V lookup: CDR1 MNHEY, CDR2 SVGAGI. The CDR3 nucleotides are TGTGCCAGCAGTGGCGGGATAACGCAGTATTTT. This gives the protein CASSGGITQYF.

The chain combines TRBV29-1 with TRBJ1-4, with 9 bases matching TRBD1. This CDR3 has 15 amino acids. Germline V lookup: CDR1 SQVTM, CDR2 ANQGSEA. Trimming at V came to 1 base and at J to 7 bases, leaving 7 bases not matched to a gene. The CDR3 nucleotides are TGCAGCGTTGAAGTGTGGGGACAGGGTAGTGAAAAACTGTTTTTT. It specifies CSVEVWGQGSEKLFF.

The rearrangement uses TRBV7-2 and TRBJ1-2; D is perhaps TRBD1 (6 bases). The V end lost 5 bases, the J end lost 8 bases, and 21 bases lay between the germline ends. This CDR3 has 15 residues. CDR1 and CDR2 from the germline V gene are SGHTA and FQGNSA. CDR3 amino acids: CASSPLGGELWGYTF. CDR3 bases: TGTGCCAGCAGCCCGCTCGGGGGCGAGTTGTGGGGCTACACCTTC.

This sequence joins TRBV19 and TRBJ2-2, with 7 bases lining up with TRBD1. Looked up from germline, CDR1 is LNHDA and CDR2 is SQIVND (reference sequence). This CDR3 has 15 amino acids. V trimming: 4 bases; J trimming: 1 base; junction bases outside the gene matches: 3. The CDR3 loop is CASSTRTGNTGELFF. Here the CDR3 DNA reads TGTGCCAGTAGTACTCGGACAGGGAACACCGGGGAGCTGTTTTTT.

V is TRBV27 and J is TRBJ1-4; D ambiguous. Germline CDR1 reads MNHEY; CDR2 reads SMNVEV (reference sequence). With 7 bases removed from V and 5 bases from J, the gap between germline ends came to 20 bases. The CDR3 covers 16 residues. The CDR3 spells CASTDPGQVVNEKLFF. In DNA, the CDR3 is TGTGCCAGCACCGACCCGGGCCAGGTCGTCAATGAAAAACTGTTTTTT.

The V gene is TRBV19, the J gene TRBJ1-1, with D possibly TRBD1 on 6 matching bases. Trimming pared 10 bases from V and 5 bases from J, leaving 17 bases between. The CDR3 length is 13 residues. Germline V CDR1 and CDR2: LNHDA, SQIVND (reference sequence). CDR3 bases: TGTGCCACGGGGTGGGGGCTCTGGACTGAAGCTTTCTTT. Amino acids: CATGWGLWTEAFF.